This TCR beta chain was profiled in a study of T-cell reconstitution after alpha-beta-depleted transplantation in children. The CDR3 length is 17 residues. The V gene end was trimmed by 4 bases and the J gene end by 6 bases; junction bases not matched to a gene: 7. Germline V gives CDR1 MNHEY, CDR2 SVGAGI. Preparation of the TCRbeta library involved a method that used unique molecular identifiers. One entry per CDR3 protein results from TCRdb running MiXCR on the PCR reads. The table has hundreds of thousands of distinct CDR3 sequences, 10% to 15% seen once. General study findings and limits: Hyperexpanded clones declined; after one year, newly produced T cells mostly supplied diversity. Several hundred graft clones that had expanded were reportedly the source of alpha-beta T cells about two months after transplant.

On this clonotype: Its antigen is unidentified.

This TCR derives from a male patient younger than 18 who had a stem cell transplant for acute myeloid leukemia, so the T cells may come from the graft donor. Source: PBMCs, mostly from graft donor cells, taken 360 days after TCRalphabeta/CD19-depleted stem cell transplant. The V and J genes are TRBV6-5 and TRBJ2-2; TRBD2 matches at 14 bases. CDR3 protein: CASSSPGLAGEAGELFF. Written as DNA, the CDR3 is TGTGCCAGCAGTTCACCGGGACTAGCGGGAGAGGCCGGGGAGCTGTTTTTT.